The TCR beta chain described here comes from a study of blood T cell repertoires in COVID-19. Study-wide context: From the United States, Italy and Spain came samples of acute and convalescent COVID-19. Sources were T cells, B-cell-depleted T cells, or PBMCs; the material itself was cDNA or gDNA.

Authors' processing steps: Estimation of nucleated cell counts was performed using reference gene primer amplification. The protocol was immunoSEQ multiplex PCR, while the TCRdb copy is restricted to in-frame clones and leaves out a portion. V, J and clone size are those of that table, while D and trimming were read from the DNA. The data show some 190,000 clones, 82% seen once. Patients at the Seattle site were enrolled during active infection and followed longitudinally. Sequenced: peripheral blood. The clonotype originates from an older woman with COVID-19, enrolled during active disease.

The CDR3 coding sequence is TGTGCCAGCAGCTTATTAGTGGGGGGGAGCTCCTACAATGAGCAGTTCTTC. It specifies CASSLLVGGSSYNEQFF. The chain carries TRBV11-2 and TRBJ2-1, with 7 bases matching TRBD2. The J segment lost 0 bases and the V segment lost 2 bases, leaving 7 bases of the junction unmatched. CDR1 SGHAT and CDR2 FQNNGV come from the germline V gene. This CDR3 spans 17 amino acids.